This TCR beta chain was captured in a study of regulatory dendritic cells for organ transplantation. Only in-frame clones appear in the TCRdb table, and some are missing; sequencing was by immunoSEQ multiplex PCR. The sample contains about 12,000 clones, less than 70% of which appear only once. Sorted T cells were CFSE-labeled and cultured 4 to 5 days with allogeneic regulatory or mature dendritic cells at 1:10. V was clipped by 4 bases and J by 5 bases; unmatched bases: 9. Per germline, CDR1 MNHEY and CDR2 SMNVEV (reference sequence). The CDR3 extends over 15 amino acids. A remark on this clone: Antigen: not known.

V and J are TRBV27 and TRBJ2-5; 8 bases map to TRBD2. This TCR was sampled from a human donor in good health. Sequenced material: naive CD8+ T cells from blood cultured with dendritic cells. Subset given: CD45RA+ naive T cells. The chain's CDR3 is CASSSSARGGETQYF. Here the CDR3 DNA reads TGTGCCAGCAGTTCCTCGGCCCGGGGGGGCGAGACCCAGTACTTC.